The rows below give T cell receptor beta chains drawn from one sample of a study of blood T cells in healthy people across ages. TCRdb reprocessed the 5' RACE reads with MiXCR, giving one entry per CDR3 protein. Of roughly 700,000 distinct CDR3 sequences listed, 20% to 25% are singletons. This sample also belongs to another study, concerning T cells of mothers and their children.

The sequencing input was blood. The receptor set was obtained from a boy between 10 and 17 years old in good health. CDR3s include the opening cysteine and the closing phenylalanine or tryptophan. D genes are given only for firm matches. Expanded clones get a size class; other rows say once, few or many, or leave the size out.

cdr3_nt	cdr3_aa	d_call	clone_size	v_call	j_call
TGTGCCAGCAGCCCACAGACGGCAGGGTACACTGAAGCTTTCTTT	CASSPQTAGYTEAFF	.	.	TRBV7-9	TRBJ1-1
TGCAGCGTTGACGTGCAAAACTCTGGAAACACCATATATTTT	CSVDVQNSGNTIYF	.	few	TRBV29-1	TRBJ1-3
TGCAGTGCTAGTGGGCAACAGACCCAGTACTTC	CSASGQQTQYF	.	.	TRBV20-1	TRBJ2-5
TGCAGCGTGGGCACCGGGACCGAGGAAAAACTGTTTTTT	CSVGTGTEEKLFF	.	.	TRBV29-1	TRBJ1-4
TGCAGCGCTGAGACAGATTACACCGGGGAGCTGTTTTTT	CSAETDYTGELFF	.	.	TRBV29-1	TRBJ2-2
TGTGCCAGCAGCGTAAGCCAATCCTTTGGCAATGAGCAGTTCTTC	CASSVSQSFGNEQFF	.	few	TRBV9	TRBJ2-1
TGCGCAGTCCCCTCCCGGGGGGCCAAGGACGAGCAGTACTTC	CAVPSRGAKDEQYF	.	.	TRBV20-1	TRBJ2-7
TGTGCTAGTGGTTTGTTCCCCTCCAGCGGGGTGTACACAGATACGCAGTATTTT	CASGLFPSSGVYTDTQYF	TRBD2	few	TRBV12-5	TRBJ2-3
TGTGCCAGCAGTGTATATGGGACAGGGGATTATAGCAATCAGCCCCAGCATTTT	CASSVYGTGDYSNQPQHF	TRBD1	few	TRBV6-1	TRBJ1-5
TGCGCATTGACAGGGTCGGCAGATACGCAGTATTTT	CALTGSADTQYF	TRBD1	once	TRBV20-1	TRBJ2-3
TGTGCCAGCAGTTTGGGCCCTAAGATACAGGGCACAGATGCGGAGTATTTT	CASSLGPKIQGTDAEYF	.	.	TRBV12-3/TRBV12-4	TRBJ2-3
TGCGCCAGCAGCCGACTAGCGGGTGAACTAGATACGCAGTATTTT	CASSRLAGELDTQYF	TRBD2	few	TRBV5-1	TRBJ2-3
TGTGCCAGCGGGGCAGTTAAGATATCAGACAATGAGCAGTTCTTC	CASGAVKISDNEQFF	.	once	TRBV28	TRBJ2-1
TGTGCCAGCAGTACGACAGGGGGTGTCTCACCCCTCCACTTT	CASSTTGGVSPLHF	TRBD1	.	TRBV27	TRBJ1-6
TGTGCCAGCAGCTTAGTGGGACAGACGACTTCCAAAAACATTCAGTACTTC	CASSLVGQTTSKNIQYF	TRBD1	.	TRBV7-8	TRBJ2-4
TGTGCCAGCAGCCGAGATTGGACTAGCGGCTACGAGCAGTACTTC	CASSRDWTSGYEQYF	TRBD2	many	TRBV3-1	TRBJ2-7
TGTGCCAGCAGTGAAGCGCTTCAGGGGGGCTATGGCTACACCTTC	CASSEALQGGYGYTF	TRBD1	few	TRBV6-1	TRBJ1-2
TGTGCCAGCAGCCCCCCCGTTGGGCCCGAGACCCAGTACTTC	CASSPPVGPETQYF	.	.	TRBV7-9	TRBJ2-5
TGTGCCAGTAGTATAGATCCGGGGGGCAGCACAGATACGCAGTATTTT	CASSIDPGGSTDTQYF	.	.	TRBV19	TRBJ2-3
TGTGCCAGCTCACCACCTTTAACAGGGGATGGCTACACCTTC	CASSPPLTGDGYTF	TRBD1	few	TRBV18	TRBJ1-2
TGTGCTAGCAGCTTGAGGACTAGCGGGGGCTACACTAAGGCGAACACCGGGGAGCTGTTTTTT	CASSLRTSGGYTKANTGELFF	TRBD2	.	TRBV7-7	TRBJ2-2
TGTGCCAGCAGTGAAGCATTAGCGGGGGCTGGCACAGATACGCAGTATTTT	CASSEALAGAGTDTQYF	TRBD2	few	TRBV2	TRBJ2-3
TGTGCCAGCAGCCCTCAGTCGGGGTTACAAGAGACCCAGTACTTC	CASSPQSGLQETQYF	.	few	TRBV7-3	TRBJ2-5
TGTGCCAGCAGACCCACGCTCAGTTATGGTGGCTACACCTTC	CASRPTLSYGGYTF	.	few	TRBV12-3/TRBV12-4	TRBJ1-2
TGCGCCAGCAGCCAAGAGGACAGGGGGATTTACGAGCAGTACTTC	CASSQEDRGIYEQYF	TRBD1	.	TRBV4-1	TRBJ2-7
TGTGCCAGCAGCGCCCGGCGAGCGGAGAACACCGGGGAGCTGTTTTTT	CASSARRAENTGELFF	.	.	TRBV11-1	TRBJ2-2
TGCGCCAGCAGCCCCGGACGGTTGAGCTCCTACGAGCAGTACTTC	CASSPGRLSSYEQYF	.	.	TRBV5-1	TRBJ2-7
TGCAGCGTTCCCGGACAGGGGGCAGGCATTCAGTACTTC	CSVPGQGAGIQYF	TRBD1	few	TRBV29-1	TRBJ2-4
TGTGCCAGCAGCGTAGAGGGTAGCGGGAGTAGCTGGAATGAGCAGTTCTTC	CASSVEGSGSSWNEQFF	TRBD2	few	TRBV9	TRBJ2-1
TGTGCCAGCAGCCCCCGGGGACTAGCGGGGACAACGACTGGGGAGACCCAGTACTTC	CASSPRGLAGTTTGETQYF	TRBD2	.	TRBV11-2	TRBJ2-5
TGTGCCAGCAGCTTGATCGGGGGGTCGGTCACAGATACGCAGTATTTT	CASSLIGGSVTDTQYF	TRBD2	.	TRBV11-1	TRBJ2-3
TGTGCCAGCAGCCTGGGTGGAAAACTGTTTTTT	CASSLGGKLFF	.	many	TRBV12-3/TRBV12-4	TRBJ1-4
TGCAGTGGGGGGGAGGGAGTAGAAGAGACCCAGTACTTC	CSGGEGVEETQYF	TRBD2	.	TRBV20-1	TRBJ2-5
TGTGCCAGCAGCTTGACCATTACCCGGTGGACAGGGGGGAATGAGCAGTTCTTC	CASSLTITRWTGGNEQFF	TRBD1	.	TRBV7-2	TRBJ2-1
TGTGCCAGCAGCTCCGACGGGGGCGGAGAGACCCAGTACTTC	CASSSDGGGETQYF	.	.	TRBV7-2	TRBJ2-5
TGCAGCGTTGAGACAGGGACGGGCTACGAGCAGTACTTC	CSVETGTGYEQYF	TRBD1	.	TRBV29-1	TRBJ2-7
TGTGCCAGCAGAGGGGTGGCCGGGTATGGCTACACCTTC	CASRGVAGYGYTF	.	.	TRBV6-1	TRBJ1-2
TGTGCCGGCAGCGCGGACCGGAACACTGAAGCTTTCTTT	CAGSADRNTEAFF	.	.	TRBV12-3/TRBV12-4	TRBJ1-1
TGTGCCAGCAGCTCCGCCGGGACAGGGAGCACAGATACGCAGTATTTT	CASSSAGTGSTDTQYF	TRBD1	.	TRBV12-3/TRBV12-4	TRBJ2-3
TGCAGTGCTCCGGGACCGGGTTATGGCTACACCTTC	CSAPGPGYGYTF	.	few	TRBV20-1	TRBJ1-2